Presented here are 11 T cell receptor beta chains from one specimen sequenced in a study of T-cell memory formation after mild COVID-19. TCRdb processed the 5' RACE reads anew with MiXCR; each CDR3 protein has one entry. The repertoire consists of roughly 500,000 distinct CDR3 sequences, with around 20% occurring once and the leading ten covering about 12%. The sequencing input was PBMCs or a T cell subset sorted from them (not recorded which). These receptors originate from an adult woman who had mild COVID-19 (a few samples of this study predate the infection). Cell type and time point are not known.

V usage is TRBV30 and J usage is TRBJ2-3; tentatively, D is TRBD2 (5 bases). V was cut by 5 bases and J by 0 bases, with 15 bases left in between. The germline V gene encodes CDR1 GTSNPN and CDR2 SVGIG (reference sequence). CDR3 length: 15 residues. For the CDR3, the DNA is TGTGCCTGGCTACGTCGCGGCGGGAGCACAGATACGCAGTATTTT. Translated: CAWLRRGGSTDTQYF.

This chain joins TRBV6-2 or TRBV6-3 and TRBJ2-3; the D is unclear. This CDR3 is built from 12 residues. Per the germline V gene, CDR1 is MNHEY and CDR2 is SVGEGT. Trimming cost V 6 bases and J 6 bases, with 10 bases left between them. The CDR3 is CASSTAGDTQYF. CDR3 nucleotides: TGTGCCAGCAGCACTGCCGGGGATACGCAGTATTTT.

The rearrangement uses TRBV9 and TRBJ1-1; a possible D gene is TRBD1 (5 bases). The ends were cut back, 0 bases at V and 5 bases at J, with 20 bases in the middle. Germline V CDR1 and CDR2: SGDLS, YYNGEE. The CDR3 has 17 residues. Here the CDR3 DNA reads TGTGCCAGCAGCGTAGCTGGGTCGGACACAAGTCGGACTGAAGCTTTCTTT. It specifies CASSVAGSDTSRTEAFF. The full variable domain, with the rest looked up from reference TRBV9 and TRBJ1-1, is DSGVTQTPKHLITATGQRVTLRCSPRSGDLSVYWYQQSLDQGLQFLIQYYNGEERAKGNILERFSAQQFPDLHSELNLSSLELGDSALYFCASSVAGSDTSRTEAFFGQGTRLTVV.

The table lists this clonotype with a few counts. CDR3 in amino acids: CASSQQGSPNIQYF. For the CDR3, the DNA is TGTGCCAGCAGCCAACAGGGGTCCCCAAATATTCAGTACTTC. This rearrangement joins TRBV6-2 or TRBV6-3 to TRBJ2-4; 7 positions agree with TRBD1. The CDR3 contains 14 residues. After removal of 6 bases from V and 10 bases from J, the junction contained 12 bases not matched to a gene. CDR1 MNHEY and CDR2 SVGEGT come from the germline V gene.

The chain employs TRBV5-4 and TRBJ2-5; TRBD1 matches at 11 bases. From germline, CDR1 is SGHNT and CDR2 YYREEE (reference sequence). CDR3 length: 14 amino acids. V lost 0 bases to trimming and J lost 7 bases; unmatched junction nucleotides: 2. This CDR3 reads CASSLAGTGGTQYF. CDR3 nucleotide sequence: TGTGCCAGCAGCTTGGCAGGGACAGGGGGGACCCAGTACTTC.

This clonotype showed up just a few times. This rearrangement joins TRBV5-1 to TRBJ2-5; TRBD2 aligns across 9 bases. Per the germline V gene, CDR1 is SGHRS and CDR2 is YFSETQ. This CDR3 has 15 amino acids. With 0 bases clipped from V and 1 base from J, the junction kept 1 base outside the gene matches. The CDR3 protein is CASSLDSGGQETQYF. The DNA for the CDR3 is TGCGCCAGCAGCTTGGATAGCGGGGGCCAAGAGACCCAGTACTTC. Using reference TRBV5-1 and TRBJ2-5 for the parts outside the CDR3, the full variable domain is KAGVTQTPRYLIKTRGQQVTLSCSPISGHRSVSWYQQTPGQGLQFLFEYFSETQRNKGNFPGRFSGRQFSNSRSEMNVSTLELGDSALYLCASSLDSGGQETQYFGPGTRLLVL.

This chain links TRBV24-1 with TRBJ2-2; the match to TRBD1 covers 8 bases. Unmatched junction bases numbered 5, after V lost 3 bases and J lost 3 bases. This CDR3 comprises 16 residues. Germline V gene lookup returns CDR1 KGHDR and CDR2 SFDVKD. The CDR3 DNA sequence: TGTGCCACCAGTGATCCAGGGGGCCCTCACACCGGGGAGCTGTTTTTT. Protein sequence: CATSDPGGPHTGELFF.

The V call is TRBV5-1, the J call TRBJ2-3; D is perhaps TRBD1 (5 bases). This CDR3 region has 14 residues. Germline lookup yields CDR1 SGHRS and CDR2 YFSETQ. Trimming cost V 2 bases and J 5 bases, with 12 bases left between them. DNA of the CDR3: TGCGCCAGCAGCTTCATAGGGGTTGGAGATACGCAGTATTTT. This gives the protein CASSFIGVGDTQYF.

The chain has TRBV6-2 or TRBV6-3 and TRBJ2-3; D is uncertain. Germline loops: CDR1 MNHEY, CDR2 SVGEGT. The V end lost 6 bases, the J end lost 4 bases, and 17 bases lay between the germline ends. This CDR3 has 15 residues. The CDR3 DNA sequence: TGTGCCAGCAGCCCACTTGGGCAGCCAGCAGATACGCAGTATTTT. It yields the protein CASSPLGQPADTQYF.

The chain employs TRBV7-2 and TRBJ2-3, with 10 bases aligning to TRBD2. Germline trimming cut 8 bases from V and 4 bases from J; bases unmatched to any gene: 6. The CDR3 totals 14 residues. The germline V gene has CDR1 SGHTA and CDR2 FQGNSA. The chain's CDR3 is CASRGTSESDTQYF. The CDR3 DNA is TGTGCCAGCCGGGGGACTAGCGAGTCAGATACGCAGTATTTT.

In this sample, this clonotype turned up a few times. The CDR3 region is CASSASLAGDYNEQFF. The DNA for the CDR3 is TGTGCCAGTAGTGCCTCACTAGCGGGAGATTACAATGAGCAGTTCTTC. This chain uses TRBV19 with TRBJ2-1, with 11 bases aligning to TRBD2. Trimming took 5 bases from V and 4 from J; bases not matched to a gene: 7. The CDR3 spans 16 residues. Germline V lookup: CDR1 LNHDA, CDR2 SQIVND (reference sequence).